These T cell receptor beta chains were read from a single sample in a study of T cell changes during pregnancy in multiple sclerosis. Measured with immunoSEQ multiplex PCR; TCRdb has only the in-frame clones, and not every one. The table has about 110,000 clones, 85% to 95% seen once. Source: peripheral blood, taken after pregnancy. All receptors derive from a female donor with multiple sclerosis, enrolled in a pregnancy study. The CDR3 runs from the conserved cysteine through the conserved F or W. The D gene is left open where the match is weak. Where a row states a size, it is once, few, many or the class of an expanded clone; other rows omit it.

abundance,v_gene,d_gene,j_gene,CDR3nt,CDR3aa
once,TRBV19,TRBD1,TRBJ2-3,TGTGCCAGTAGTACCGGGGCAGGGGGCATAGATACGCAGTATTTT,CASSTGAGGIDTQYF
NA,TRBV4-1,TRBD1,TRBJ2-7,TGCGCCAGCAGCCAAGACCCAGACAGGGTATTCTACGAGCAGTACTTC,CASSQDPDRVFYEQYF
NA,TRBV2,NA,TRBJ1-4,TGTGCCAGCACGGCAGGGATGGGAAAACTGTTTTTT,CASTAGMGKLFF
NA,TRBV2,NA,TRBJ1-5,TGTGCCAGCAGTCCGACAGGTATCCGAAATCAGCCCCAGCATTTT,CASSPTGIRNQPQHF
once,TRBV4-1,TRBD2,TRBJ2-1,TGCGCCAGCAGCCAAGAGGGGGGACTACTCTACAATGAGCAGTTCTTC,CASSQEGGLLYNEQFF
NA,TRBV28,TRBD1,TRBJ1-5,TGTGCCAGCAGCTTGACAGGGGGTGGTCAGCCCCAGCATTTT,CASSLTGGGQPQHF
NA,TRBV6-7,NA,TRBJ1-1,TGTGCCAGCAGCTTTCAGGCTGGCATGAACACTGAAGCTTTCTTT,CASSFQAGMNTEAFF
NA,TRBV28,NA,TRBJ2-7,TGTGCCAGCAGTTTAAAATCGGAGGGCGAGCAGTACTTC,CASSLKSEGEQYF
once,TRBV7-3,NA,TRBJ1-1,TGTGCCAGCAGCTCCTGGGGGGGCACTGAAGCTTTCTTT,CASSSWGGTEAFF
NA,TRBV27,NA,TRBJ2-1,TGTGCCAGCATGAGGCGACCGGGTTCATCCTACAATGAGCAGTTCTTC,CASMRRPGSSYNEQFF
NA,TRBV5-4,TRBD2,TRBJ2-3,TGTGCCAGCAGCCCTGGGACTACCAGGAGCACAGATACGCAGTATTTT,CASSPGTTRSTDTQYF
few,TRBV28,TRBD1,TRBJ1-2,TGTGCCAGCAGTGGGGACAGGCGACCGGGTGGCTACACCTTC,CASSGDRRPGGYTF
NA,TRBV18,NA,TRBJ1-1,TGTGCCAGCTCACCACAGGGGTATGGCACTGAAGCTTTCTTT,CASSPQGYGTEAFF
once,TRBV11-2,TRBD1,TRBJ2-7,TGTGCCAGCAGCTTAGTGGGGACAGGTTCCTACGAGCAGTACTTC,CASSLVGTGSYEQYF
NA,TRBV7-9,NA,TRBJ1-1,TGTGCCAGCAGCTCCGGGGTAAACACTGAAGCTTTCTTT,CASSSGVNTEAFF
NA,TRBV7-3,NA,TRBJ1-1,TGTGCCAGCAGCCTTTATGCGGGGAACACTGAAGCTTTCTTT,CASSLYAGNTEAFF
NA,TRBV7-6,TRBD2,TRBJ2-3,TGTGCCAGCAGCTTAGGGGCTAGCGGGGGGGCAGATACGCAGTATTTT,CASSLGASGGADTQYF
NA,TRBV6-1,TRBD2,TRBJ2-5,TGTGCCAGCAGTAGCTTGCGGGGGGGCAGGGAGACCCAGTACTTC,CASSSLRGGRETQYF
NA,TRBV19,NA,TRBJ1-6,TGTGCCAGTGCCAAAAAAAACAGTTATTCACCCCTCCACTTT,CASAKKNSYSPLHF
NA,TRBV19,TRBD1,TRBJ1-2,TGTGCCAGTAGGGGAAGAGACAGGGTTTCAGCTAACTATGGCTACACCTTC,CASRGRDRVSANYGYTF
NA,TRBV19,NA,TRBJ2-5,TGTGCCACCCGGCGGGTCCCCCAAGAGACCCAGTACTTC,CATRRVPQETQYF
once,TRBV6-1,NA,TRBJ2-7,TGTGCCAGCAGTCCGCCAAGACTGAGGTCCTACGAGCAGTACTTC,CASSPPRLRSYEQYF
NA,TRBV6-5,TRBD1,TRBJ1-5,TGTGCCAGCAGTCTCCGGGACAGATGGCAGCCCCAGCATTTT,CASSLRDRWQPQHF
NA,TRBV5-1,TRBD2,TRBJ2-7,TGCGCCAGCAGCTTGACGGGAGGAGGCTACGAGCAGTACTTC,CASSLTGGGYEQYF
once,TRBV6-1,NA,TRBJ1-2,TGTGCCAGCAGTGGAAGACAGACCTATGGCTACACCTTC,CASSGRQTYGYTF
NA,TRBV5-8,NA,TRBJ1-2,TGTGCCAGCAGCTTTGGCAGGGACTATGGCTACACCTTC,CASSFGRDYGYTF
NA,TRBV7-8,NA,TRBJ2-7,TGTGCCAGCAGCTTAGGGAGGTACGAGCAGTACTTC,CASSLGRYEQYF